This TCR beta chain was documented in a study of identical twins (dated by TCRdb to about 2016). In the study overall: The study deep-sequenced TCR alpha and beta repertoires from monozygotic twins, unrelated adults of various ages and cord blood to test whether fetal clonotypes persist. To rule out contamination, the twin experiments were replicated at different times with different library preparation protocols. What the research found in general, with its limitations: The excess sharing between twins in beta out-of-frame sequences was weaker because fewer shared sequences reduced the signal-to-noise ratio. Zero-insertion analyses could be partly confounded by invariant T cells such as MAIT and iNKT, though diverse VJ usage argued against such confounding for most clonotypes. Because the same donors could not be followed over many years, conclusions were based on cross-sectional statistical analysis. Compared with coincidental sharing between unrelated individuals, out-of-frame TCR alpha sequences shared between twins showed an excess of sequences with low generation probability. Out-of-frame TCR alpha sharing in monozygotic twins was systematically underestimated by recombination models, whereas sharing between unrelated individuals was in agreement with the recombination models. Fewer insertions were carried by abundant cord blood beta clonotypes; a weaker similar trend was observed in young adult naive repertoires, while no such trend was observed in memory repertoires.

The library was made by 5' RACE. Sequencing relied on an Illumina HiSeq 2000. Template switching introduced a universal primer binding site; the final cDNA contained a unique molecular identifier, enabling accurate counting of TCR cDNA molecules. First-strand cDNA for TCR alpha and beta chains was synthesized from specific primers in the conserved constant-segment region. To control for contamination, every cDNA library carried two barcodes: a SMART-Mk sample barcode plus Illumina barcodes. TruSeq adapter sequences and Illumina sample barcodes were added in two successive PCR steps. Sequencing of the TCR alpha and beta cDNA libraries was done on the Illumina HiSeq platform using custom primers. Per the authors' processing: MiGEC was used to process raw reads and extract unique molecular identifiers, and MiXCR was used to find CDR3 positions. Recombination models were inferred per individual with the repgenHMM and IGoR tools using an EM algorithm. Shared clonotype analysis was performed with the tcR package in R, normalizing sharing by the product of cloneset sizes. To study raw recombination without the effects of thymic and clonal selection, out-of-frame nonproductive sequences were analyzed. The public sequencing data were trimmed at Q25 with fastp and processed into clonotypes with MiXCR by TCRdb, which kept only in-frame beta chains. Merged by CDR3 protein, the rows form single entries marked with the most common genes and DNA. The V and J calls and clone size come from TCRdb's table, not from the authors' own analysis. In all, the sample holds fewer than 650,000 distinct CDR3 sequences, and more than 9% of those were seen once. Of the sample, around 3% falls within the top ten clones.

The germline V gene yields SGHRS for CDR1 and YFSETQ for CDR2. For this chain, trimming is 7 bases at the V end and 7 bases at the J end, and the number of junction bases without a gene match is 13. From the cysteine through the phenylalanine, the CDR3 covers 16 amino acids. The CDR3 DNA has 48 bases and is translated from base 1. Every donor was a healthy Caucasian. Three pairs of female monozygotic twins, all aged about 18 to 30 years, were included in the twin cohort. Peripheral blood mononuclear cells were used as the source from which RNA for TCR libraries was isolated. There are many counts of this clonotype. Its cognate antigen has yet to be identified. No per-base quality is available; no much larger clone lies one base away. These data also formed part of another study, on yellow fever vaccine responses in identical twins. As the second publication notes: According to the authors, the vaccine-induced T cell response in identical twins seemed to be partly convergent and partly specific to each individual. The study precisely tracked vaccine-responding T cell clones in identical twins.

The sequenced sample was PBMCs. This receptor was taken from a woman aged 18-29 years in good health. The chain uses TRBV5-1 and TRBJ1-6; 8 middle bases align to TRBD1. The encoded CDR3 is CASAIDPGQENSPLHF. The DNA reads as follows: TGCGCCAGCGCTATAGACCCGGGACAGGAGAATTCACCCCTCCACTTT.